The 30 T cell receptor beta chains below were found in one sample sequenced in a study of T cell responses to AZD1222 COVID-19 vaccine. The repertoire was sequenced with immunoSEQ multiplex PCR; TCRdb's copy has only in-frame clones and lacks some. The table shows 69,000 or so clones, with around 90% occurring only once. The source was peripheral blood, collected 28 days after the second dose of the MenACWY control vaccine. The receptors were sampled from an adult who received the MenACWY meningococcal vaccine as a control.

This sequence joins TRBV28 and TRBJ1-4; tentatively, D is TRBD1 (5 bases). Germline lookup yields CDR1 MDHEN and CDR2 SYDVKM. This CDR3 region has 14 residues. V was trimmed by 2 bases and J by 6 bases, leaving 10 bases between them. CDR3 in amino acids: CASSLQGTYEKLFF. The CDR3, as DNA: TGTGCCAGCAGTTTACAGGGTACATATGAAAAACTGTTTTTT.

This clone was seen at least ten times. The chain employs TRBV6-5 and TRBJ2-2; D remains unclear. V lost 6 bases, J lost 4 bases, and 12 bases lay in between. Germline-derived CDR1 and CDR2 are MNHEY and SVGAGI. The CDR3 runs to 14 residues. CDR3 nucleotides: TGTGCCAGCAGGACGACGGGCACCACCGGGGAGCTGTTTTTT. Its protein product is CASRTTGTTGELFF.

This clone was seen once. The rearrangement uses TRBV12-3 or TRBV12-4 and TRBJ1-5; D unresolved. This CDR3 comprises 13 residues. V lost 3 bases, J lost 5 bases, and 8 bases lay in between. Here the CDR3 DNA reads TGTGCCAGCAGTTTCCAGGATTATCAGCCCCAGCATTTT. Translated: CASSFQDYQPQHF.

The chain joins TRBV3-1 (or the pseudogene TRBV3-2) to TRBJ1-6; D remains ambiguous. The CDR3 loop spans 13 amino acids. V was pared by 5 bases and J by 13 bases, with 15 bases between. Germline lookup yields CDR1 LGHDT and CDR2 YNNKEL (reference sequence). CDR3 in amino acids: CASSIRTAGPLHF. The DNA for the CDR3 is TGTGCCAGCAGCATTAGGACGGCCGGGCCCCTCCACTTT.

The chain joins TRBV9 to TRBJ2-1, with D tentatively TRBD2 (5 bases). The V end was cut by 3 bases, the J end by 6 bases, with 19 bases between. Germline CDR1 SGDLS, CDR2 YYNGEE. This CDR3 is built from 16 residues. The CDR3 is CASSAEGRPIPNEQFF. CDR3 nucleotide sequence: TGTGCCAGCAGCGCAGAGGGCAGGCCCATCCCCAATGAGCAGTTCTTC.

This chain connects TRBV6-5 to TRBJ2-5, with a weak D call TRBD2 (6 bases). This CDR3 spans 14 amino acids. V lost 6 bases to trimming and J lost 4 bases, with 15 bases between them. Germline CDR1 is MNHEY and CDR2 is SVGAGI. The CDR3 bases are TGTGCCAGCAGCCGGGACTTAGCCCGAGAGACCCAGTACTTC. It is translated as CASSRDLARETQYF.

This chain uses TRBV7-8 with TRBJ2-7; D ambiguous. Germline V CDR1 and CDR2: SGHVS, FQNEAQ. With 5 bases removed from V and 12 bases from J, the gap between germline ends came to 14 bases. The CDR3 is made up of 11 amino acids. The CDR3 region is CASSQGGVLYF. In DNA, the CDR3 is TGTGCCAGCAGCCAAGGCGGAGTTCTGTACTTC.

V gene TRBV7-2 combines with J gene TRBJ1-5, with D possibly being TRBD1 (6 bases). Germline CDR1 and CDR2: SGHTA and FQGNSA. The CDR3 runs to 13 residues. V was cut by 5 bases and J by 5 bases, with 10 bases left in between. The CDR3 loop reads CASSPQGDQPQHF. CDR3 nucleotide sequence: TGTGCCAGCAGCCCACAGGGCGATCAGCCCCAGCATTTT.

The V and J genes are TRBV9 and TRBJ2-2; 7 bases match TRBD2. This CDR3 comprises 16 residues. After removal of 4 bases from V and 3 bases from J, the junction contained 9 bases not matched to a gene. The germline CDR1 and CDR2 sequences are SGDLS and YYNGEE. The CDR3 DNA sequence: TGTGCCAGCAGCCGAGGGAGGGGAGGGCACACCGGGGAGCTGTTTTTT. Its protein product is CASSRGRGGHTGELFF.

The chain has TRBV5-1 and TRBJ2-2; TRBD1 agrees at 11 bases. The CDR3 runs to 17 residues. The germline gives CDR1 SGHRS, CDR2 YFSETQ. Germline trimming cut 0 bases from V and 0 bases from J; bases unmatched to any gene: 1. The CDR3 DNA reads TGCGCCAGCAGCTTGGGGACAGGGGGCGCGAACACCGGGGAGCTGTTTTTT. Amino acids: CASSLGTGGANTGELFF.

The rearrangement links TRBV10-3 to TRBJ2-1, with TRBD2 identical over 7 bases. V was pared by 7 bases and J by 4 bases, with 7 bases of the junction left unmatched. The length of the CDR3 is 14 residues. Looked up from germline, CDR1 is ENHRY and CDR2 is SYGVKD. The CDR3 DNA reads as TGTGCCATCATGGCCGCTAGCGGTTACAATGAGCAGTTCTTC. Its translation is CAIMAASGYNEQFF.

This clone appeared once. The rearrangement joins TRBV18 to TRBJ1-4; D call uncertain. Germline V gene data show CDR1 as KGHSH and CDR2 as LQKENI. The CDR3 length is 14 residues. The ends were cut back, 6 bases at V and 6 bases at J, with 14 bases in the middle. In DNA form, the CDR3 reads TGTGCCAGCTCCTCGGGGAAGGGTGATGAAAAACTGTTTTTT. This codes for CASSSGKGDEKLFF. Combining the CDR3 with reference TRBV18 and TRBJ1-4 gives the whole variable domain NAGVMQNPRHLVRRRGQEARLRCSPMKGHSHVYWYRQLPEEGLKFMVYLQKENIIDESGMPKERFSAEFPKEGPSILRIQQVVRGDSAAYFCASSSGKGDEKLFFGSGTQLSVL.

The CDR3 DNA reads as TGTGCCAGCAGCCAACAGGGGGGTACTAAAGAGACCCAGTACTTC. Translated, it gives CASSQQGGTKETQYF. This chain links TRBV9 with TRBJ2-5, with 8 bases matching TRBD1. Germline CDR1 is SGDLS and CDR2 is YYNGEE. The junction had 8 bases not matched to a gene; V was cut back by 4 bases and J by 3 bases. The CDR3 loop spans 15 amino acids.

The rearrangement uses TRBV28 and TRBJ1-1; D gene uncertain. The CDR3 runs 11 residues. Looked up from germline, CDR1 is MDHEN and CDR2 is SYDVKM. Trimming pared 7 bases from V and 1 base from J, leaving 4 bases between. The CDR3 DNA reads TGTGCCAGCATGGAGAACACTGAAGCTTTCTTT. It translates to CASMENTEAFF. Based on the CDR3 plus reference TRBV28 and TRBJ1-1, the full variable domain is DVKVTQSSRYLVKRTGEKVFLECVQDMDHENMFWYRQDPGLGLRLIYFSYDVKMKEKGDIPEGYSVSREKKERFSLILESASTNQTSMYLCASMENTEAFFGQGTRLTVV.

The rearrangement links TRBV5-1 to TRBJ2-5, with 8 bases lining up with TRBD1. CDR1 and CDR2 from the germline V gene are SGHRS and YFSETQ. Unmatched junction bases numbered 9, after V lost 2 bases and J lost 3 bases. This CDR3 spans 16 amino acids. The CDR3: CASSLARTGYEETQYF. In nucleotides, the CDR3 is TGCGCCAGCAGCTTAGCCCGGACAGGGTATGAAGAGACCCAGTACTTC.

This rearrangement joins TRBV5-1 to TRBJ2-4; D remains unclear. V dropped 0 bases and J dropped 0 bases, with 4 bases sitting between them. The CDR3 runs 14 residues. Germline V gene data show CDR1 as SGHRS and CDR2 as YFSETQ. The CDR3 protein is CASSLGQAKNIQYF. CDR3 nucleotides: TGCGCCAGCAGCTTGGGACAAGCCAAAAACATTCAGTACTTC.

Concerning this clone: This sample includes further DNA sequences coding for the same CDR3. The chain's CDR3 is CASSLSRNTEAFF. CDR3 DNA sequence: TGTGCCAGCAGTTTATCGCGGAATACTGAAGCTTTCTTT. The rearrangement joins TRBV27 to TRBJ1-1; no definite D call. V was shortened by 0 bases and J by 5 bases, with 7 bases between the two germline ends. This CDR3 contains 13 residues. The germline V gene has CDR1 MNHEY and CDR2 SMNVEV (reference sequence).

The J gene is TRBJ2-7, the V gene TRBV7-2; D remains ambiguous. Germline CDR1 reads SGHTA; CDR2 reads FQGNSA. The ends were cut back, 1 base at V and 0 bases at J, with 7 bases in the middle. This CDR3 has 14 residues. The CDR3 region is CASSLVLGSYEQYF. The CDR3, as DNA: TGTGCCAGCAGCTTAGTACTTGGCTCCTACGAGCAGTACTTC.

V and J are TRBV27 and TRBJ2-2, with TRBD1 as a possible D gene (5 bases). The CDR3 is 15 residues long. CDR1 is MNHEY, CDR2 SMNVEV, per germline (reference sequence). The V gene lost 5 bases and the J gene lost 6 bases, with 16 bases spanning the gap. As DNA, the CDR3 is TGTGCCAGCAGTCCCACCACAGGCCCCGCCGGGGAGCTGTTTTTT. It translates to CASSPTTGPAGELFF.

This clone has more than one count but fewer than ten. V and J are TRBV29-1 and TRBJ1-4; 8 nucleotides line up with TRBD1. Germline CDR1 SQVTM, CDR2 ANQGSEA. The CDR3 runs 14 residues. V lost 5 bases and J lost 0; bases outside the gene matches: 2. The CDR3 DNA follows: TGCAGCGTTCAGGGGGCGGCAACTAATGAAAAACTGTTTTTT. Translation gives CSVQGAATNEKLFF.

The chain recombines TRBV18 with TRBJ1-1, with D maybe TRBD1 (5 bases). The CDR3 has 15 residues. The V and J ends lost 3 bases and 0 bases respectively, with 11 bases between them. Per germline, CDR1 KGHSH and CDR2 LQKENI. The CDR3, as DNA: TGTGCCAGCTCACCCTACAGGTCCATGAACACTGAAGCTTTCTTT. As protein: CASSPYRSMNTEAFF.

This chain connects TRBV11-2 to TRBJ2-2; tentative D call: TRBD2 (5 bases). V lost 5 bases, J lost 5 bases, and 6 bases lay in between. Germline CDR1 and CDR2: SGHAT and FQNNGV. This CDR3 contains 12 residues. CDR3 nucleotides: TGTGCCAGCAGCCCGGGGACCGGGGAGCTGTTTTTT. Residues: CASSPGTGELFF.

The V gene is TRBV7-2, the J gene TRBJ1-5; D ambiguous. CDR1 is SGHTA, CDR2 FQGNSA, per germline. Trimming cost V 3 bases and J 5 bases, with 14 bases left between them. This CDR3 contains 15 residues. This CDR3 is CASSFGREVDQPQHF. The CDR3 nucleotides are TGTGCCAGCAGCTTTGGAAGGGAAGTTGATCAGCCCCAGCATTTT.

In this sample, this clone turned up once. The chain combines TRBV7-3 with TRBJ2-3; D is possibly TRBD2 (6 bases). V lost 2 bases and J 5 bases, leaving 14 bases between the germline ends. This CDR3 is 15 amino acids long. CDR1 and CDR2 (germline): SGHTA, FQGTGA. CDR3 sequence (DNA): TGTGCCAGCAGCTTATTAGGAGGGGCGAGAGATACGCAGTATTTT. This sequence encodes CASSLLGGARDTQYF.

The chain combines TRBV28 with TRBJ1-1; D unresolved. CDR3 size: 15 residues. Germline lookup yields CDR1 MDHEN and CDR2 SYDVKM. V was shortened by 7 bases and J by 0 bases, with 15 bases between the two germline ends. As DNA, the CDR3 is TGTGCCAGCACCTCCCCGGTTGGGATGAACACTGAAGCTTTCTTT. It yields the protein CASTSPVGMNTEAFF.

This clone showed up just a few times. This chain uses TRBV6-2 or TRBV6-3 with TRBJ1-1; no definite D call. Germline CDR1 is MNHEY and CDR2 is SVGEGT. The CDR3 has 15 residues. V was trimmed by 2 bases and J by 3 bases, leaving 13 bases between them. CDR3: CASSYAWQEDTEAFF. The CDR3 DNA is TGTGCCAGCAGTTACGCATGGCAGGAGGACACTGAAGCTTTCTTT.

The chain couples TRBV19 to TRBJ2-5; D is possibly TRBD1 (6 bases). Germline loops: CDR1 LNHDA, CDR2 SQIVND (reference sequence). V was pared by 5 bases and J by 0 bases, with 10 bases between. The CDR3 contains 14 residues. In DNA, the CDR3 is TGTGCCAGTAGTGGAAGGGGGTACCAAGAGACCCAGTACTTC. Amino acids: CASSGRGYQETQYF.

The chain has TRBV19 and TRBJ2-5; tentatively, D is TRBD1 (5 bases). Germline V CDR1 and CDR2: LNHDA, SQIVND (reference sequence). This CDR3 comprises 15 residues. V was pared by 3 bases and J by 2 bases, with 13 bases between. CDR3 region: CASSMPDSRQETQYF. CDR3 DNA: TGTGCCAGTAGTATGCCCGACAGCCGTCAAGAGACCCAGTACTTC.

For the CDR3, the DNA is TGTGCCAGCAGTTCCATCTCGGGACAGGTCTATGGCTACACCTTC. Translating gives CASSSISGQVYGYTF. This rearrangement joins TRBV2 to TRBJ1-2; 8 bases map to TRBD1. The CDR3 loop spans 15 amino acids. J lost 4 bases, V lost 5 bases, and 9 bases had no gene match. Germline CDR1 reads SNHLY; CDR2 reads FYNNEI. Full variable domain (outside the CDR3, taken from reference TRBV2 and TRBJ1-2): EPEVTQTPSHQVTQMGQEVILRCVPISNHLYFYWYRQILGQKVEFLVSFYNNEISEKSEIFDDQFSVERPDGSNFTLKIRSTKLEDSAMYFCASSSISGQVYGYTFGSGTRLTVV.

A single count supports this clone. The rearrangement uses TRBV28 and TRBJ2-7; D remains ambiguous. CDR1 is MDHEN and CDR2 is SYDVKM in the germline V gene. This CDR3 is built from 13 residues. V lost 4 bases to trimming and J lost 6 bases, with 13 bases between them. The DNA for the CDR3 is TGTGCCAGCAGTTGGCCCCCCGGTAGCGAGCAGTACTTC. Protein product: CASSWPPGSEQYF. Full variable domain (missing parts from reference TRBV28 and TRBJ2-7): DVKVTQSSRYLVKRTGEKVFLECVQDMDHENMFWYRQDPGLGLRLIYFSYDVKMKEKGDIPEGYSVSREKKERFSLILESASTNQTSMYLCASSWPPGSEQYFGPGTRLTVT.